Listed here are 8 T cell receptor beta chains from one sample, sequenced in a study of Graves' ophthalmopathy and Graves' hyperthyroidism. RNA transcripts were the template, and TCR beta CDR3 regions were amplified from them. The first round was an RT-PCR with HTBI primers, and the second round was a multiplex PCR. Each CDR3 protein is one row after TCRdb ran MiXCR on the multiplex PCR reads. The profile shows 300,000 to 450,000 distinct CDR3 sequences, about 17% of them singletons. Sequencing used peripheral blood. These receptors were obtained from an adult woman with stable Graves' hyperthyroidism.

This clonotype was found many times. The genes are TRBV7-2 and TRBJ2-7; 7 bases fit TRBD1. The CDR3 sequence is 15 residues long. Germline CDR1 is SGHTA and CDR2 is FQGNSA. J gave up 4 bases and V 2 bases, and 8 bases lay outside the gene matches. The CDR3 reads CASSLLLGQLYEQYF. DNA for the CDR3: TGTGCCAGCAGCTTACTATTGGGACAGTTATACGAGCAGTACTTC.

Concerning this clonotype itself: One base away lies a much larger clone, so this may be a sequencing read error. The CDR3 DNA follows: TGTGCCAGCAGTCTGGGCGGGGGGACCTATCAGCCCCAGCATTTT. This sequence encodes CASSLGGGTYQPQHF. V usage is TRBV12-3 or TRBV12-4 and J usage is TRBJ1-5; the D gene is possibly TRBD1 (5 bases). V was cut by 5 bases and J by 5 bases, with 16 bases left in between. The CDR3 runs to 15 residues.

The chain has TRBV6-1 and TRBJ1-2; a weak D match, TRBD1 (5 bases). From germline, CDR1 is MNHNS and CDR2 SASEGT. The CDR3 covers 12 residues. The CDR3 here is CAAGQGNYGYTF. CDR3 in DNA: TGTGCGGCCGGCCAGGGCAACTATGGCTACACCTTC.

This clonotype has a count of ten or more. This sequence joins TRBV28 and TRBJ2-5; maybe TRBD1 (5 bases). Per the germline V gene, CDR1 is MDHEN and CDR2 is SYDVKM. The CDR3 runs 13 residues. V was pared by 5 bases and J by 5 bases, with 12 bases between. The CDR3 loop reads CASSSRESETQYF. CDR3 DNA sequence: TGTGCCAGCAGTAGCAGGGAATCGGAGACCCAGTACTTC.

Remarks on this clonotype: It may be a read error: a sequence one base away is much more abundant. The V gene is TRBV6-5, the J gene TRBJ2-7, with D perhaps matching TRBD2 (6 bases). The CDR3 sequence is 17 residues long. Trimming left V 3 bases short and J 3 bases short, with 21 bases between. The germline gives CDR1 MNHEY, CDR2 SVGAGI. The CDR3 spells CASSYRGGEVVIYEQYF. The DNA of the CDR3 is TGTGCCAGCAGTTATCGGGGCGGGGAAGTCGTTATCTACGAGCAGTACTTC.

A few counts support this clonotype. The chain employs TRBV3-1 and TRBJ2-7; tentatively, D is TRBD2 (6 bases). Germline V gene lookup returns CDR1 LGHDT and CDR2 YNNKEL (reference sequence). The V gene lost 1 base and the J gene lost 7 bases, with 17 bases spanning the gap. This CDR3 has 15 residues. In DNA form, the CDR3 reads TGTGCCAGCAGCCAAGTCCTGGGACTTCTCGGGGAGCAGTACTTC. This gives the protein CASSQVLGLLGEQYF.

This clonotype was counted ten times or more. This sequence joins TRBV7-9 and TRBJ1-1; possibly TRBD1 for D (5 bases). Germline-derived CDR1 and CDR2 are SEHNR and FQNEAQ (reference sequence). The V end was cut by 7 bases, the J end by 4 bases, with 22 bases between. The CDR3 runs 16 residues. The DNA of the CDR3 is TGTGCCAGCACTCCCAGGTGGTACGCAGGGTTCACTGAAGCTTTCTTT. It specifies CASTPRWYAGFTEAFF.

The V gene is TRBV28, the J gene TRBJ2-7, with 7 positions matching TRBD2. CDR3 size: 15 residues. Trimming took 6 bases from V and 2 from J; bases not matched to a gene: 10. Germline V gene data show CDR1 as MDHEN and CDR2 as SYDVKM. The CDR3 DNA reads as TGTGCCAGCAGCGAAATAGCGGGCCCAACCTACGAGCAGTACTTC. Translation gives CASSEIAGPTYEQYF.